These T cell receptor beta chains were read from a single sample in a study of T cells in Graves' hyperthyroidism and ophthalmopathy. TCRdb called the multiplex PCR reads again in MiXCR, with one record for every CDR3 protein. Here the sample spans approximately 300,000 distinct CDR3 sequences, around 20% being singletons. The sequenced material came from blood. Receptors originate from a man aged 50-60 years with Graves' ophthalmopathy. Both conserved end residues are part of each CDR3. The D gene is left open where the match is weak. The size field is filled for only some rows; it gives once, few, many or a size class.

v_call	j_call	d_call	clone_size	cdr3_nt	cdr3_aa
TRBV28	TRBJ2-2	NA	many	TGTGCCAGCAGGGCACGAGAGTATGGCGGGGAGCTGTTTTTT	CASRAREYGGELFF
TRBV29-1	TRBJ1-1	NA	few	TGCAGCGTTGAAGATAGGAACACTGAAGCTTTCTTT	CSVEDRNTEAFF
TRBV27	TRBJ1-5	NA	few	TGTGCCAGCTCACCCGAGCAGCCCAATCAGCCCCAGCATTTT	CASSPEQPNQPQHF
TRBV9	TRBJ2-3	TRBD2	NA	TGTGCCAGCAGCGCACTAGCGGGAGGTTCAGATACGCAGTATTTT	CASSALAGGSDTQYF
TRBV9	TRBJ2-7	NA	NA	TGTGCCAGCAGCAGTAGAGGGCAGGGCCAATACGAGCAGTACTTC	CASSSRGQGQYEQYF
TRBV20-1	TRBJ2-7	TRBD2	few	TGCAGTGCTGAGGGACTAGCCCTCTCCGAGCAGTACTTC	CSAEGLALSEQYF
TRBV5-5	TRBJ1-5	NA	few	TGTGCCAGCAGCCTGGGTCCGTTGAATCAGCCCCAGCATTTT	CASSLGPLNQPQHF
TRBV6-1	TRBJ2-2	NA	NA	TGTGCCAGCACAGCAACGAACACCGGGGAGCTGTTTTTT	CASTATNTGELFF
TRBV4-1	TRBJ1-1	NA	NA	TGCGCCAGCAGCCACGTACAGCGGACCCGAGGCACTGAAGCTTTCTTT	CASSHVQRTRGTEAFF
TRBV10-3	TRBJ2-6	NA	few	TGTGCCATCAGACCCCAAGGATCTGGGGCCAACGTCCTGACTTTC	CAIRPQGSGANVLTF
TRBV10-2	TRBJ2-7	TRBD2	few	TGCGCCAGCAACCAAGGTACTAGCGGGAAGTACGAGCAGTACTTC	CASNQGTSGKYEQYF
TRBV5-1	TRBJ2-5	NA	few	TGCGCCGGCAGCTTATCCCAGGGCAGCCAAGAGACCCAGTACTTC	CAGSLSQGSQETQYF
TRBV24-1	TRBJ2-5	NA	NA	TGTGCCACCAGTTCTGAACGAGGGTTCGAGACCCAGTACTTC	CATSSERGFETQYF
TRBV30	TRBJ2-1	NA	many	TGTGCCTGGAGTATAACTGGGGGTGTCTTCTTC	CAWSITGGVFF
TRBV28	TRBJ2-7	NA	few	TGTGCCATCCTCCCAAGGGTCGAGAGGGGGGAGCAGTACTTC	CAILPRVERGEQYF
TRBV5-6	TRBJ1-2	TRBD1	few	TGTGCCAGCAGCCTGGGTTCGCAGGGGGCCTATGGCTACACCTTC	CASSLGSQGAYGYTF
TRBV11-2	TRBJ2-1	TRBD2	many	TGTGCCAGCAGCTTCGGACTAGCCCTCAATGAGCAGTTCTTC	CASSFGLALNEQFF
TRBV9	TRBJ1-3	NA	NA	TGTGCCAGCAGCGAAATCTCTGGAAACACCATATATTTT	CASSEISGNTIYF
TRBV7-2	TRBJ2-7	TRBD1	NA	TGTGCCAGCAGCCAAACACGGACAGGGGGCGAGCAGTACTTC	CASSQTRTGGEQYF
TRBV12-3/TRBV12-4	TRBJ2-2	NA	few	TGTGCCAGCAGTTTTTTACAGAACACCGGGGAGCTGTTTTTT	CASSFLQNTGELFF
TRBV20-1	TRBJ2-3	NA	many	TGCAGTGCTAGAGGTAGCGGCACAGATACGCAGTATTTT	CSARGSGTDTQYF
TRBV6-2/TRBV6-3	TRBJ1-4	NA	NA	TGTGCCAGCAGTAGGGACACCTTTGCAACTAATGAAAAACTGTTTTTT	CASSRDTFATNEKLFF
TRBV28	TRBJ1-2	TRBD1	many	TGTGCCAGCATGCCGGGACAGAGATTCTACACCTTC	CASMPGQRFYTF
TRBV20-1	TRBJ2-7	TRBD2	few	TGCAGTGCTATTTCCCCTAGCGGGTACGAGCAGTACTTC	CSAISPSGYEQYF
TRBV6-5	TRBJ2-1	TRBD1	NA	TGTGCCAGCAGTTGGGGACAGGCCAATGAGCAGTTCTTC	CASSWGQANEQFF
TRBV5-5	TRBJ2-3	NA	many	TGTGCCAGCAGCCACAGGGATACGACGCAGTATTTT	CASSHRDTTQYF
TRBV28	TRBJ2-5	TRBD1	NA	TGTGCCAGCAGTTTACCCGACAGGGACCAAGAGACCCAGTACTTC	CASSLPDRDQETQYF
TRBV30	TRBJ2-1	TRBD2	many	TGTGCCTGCTGGACTAGACCCCACTACAATGAGCAGTTCTTC	CACWTRPHYNEQFF
TRBV10-2	TRBJ2-7	TRBD2	NA	TGCGCCAGCAGTGGCGGACTAGCGGGAGGGTACGAGCAGTACTTC	CASSGGLAGGYEQYF
TRBV9	TRBJ2-1	TRBD2	NA	TGTGCCAGCAGCGCCTCACTAGCGGGAGGATTCGGAGAGCAGTTCTTC	CASSASLAGGFGEQFF
TRBV20-1	TRBJ2-7	TRBD2	few	TGCAGTGCTATGGGGCTAGCGGTTCCCACCTCCTACGAGCAGTACTTC	CSAMGLAVPTSYEQYF
TRBV30	TRBJ1-1	NA	many	TGTGCCTCCGTAAGGGGAACATACACTGAAGCTTTCTTT	CASVRGTYTEAFF
TRBV20-1	TRBJ1-4	NA	many	TGCAGTGCTAGAGGAATGAGTGGGGATGAAAAACTGTTTTTT	CSARGMSGDEKLFF
TRBV6-1	TRBJ2-7	TRBD1	many	TGTGCCAGCAGGGACAGGGTAGTTTCTGTCGAGCAGTACTTC	CASRDRVVSVEQYF
TRBV5-6	TRBJ1-5	TRBD1	NA	TGTGCCAGCAGCCCGAGGACAGGGAATCAGCCCCAGCATTTT	CASSPRTGNQPQHF
TRBV12-3/TRBV12-4	TRBJ2-7	TRBD2	NA	TGTGCCAGCAGTTTATTTGGGACTAATGGCGAGCAGTACTTC	CASSLFGTNGEQYF